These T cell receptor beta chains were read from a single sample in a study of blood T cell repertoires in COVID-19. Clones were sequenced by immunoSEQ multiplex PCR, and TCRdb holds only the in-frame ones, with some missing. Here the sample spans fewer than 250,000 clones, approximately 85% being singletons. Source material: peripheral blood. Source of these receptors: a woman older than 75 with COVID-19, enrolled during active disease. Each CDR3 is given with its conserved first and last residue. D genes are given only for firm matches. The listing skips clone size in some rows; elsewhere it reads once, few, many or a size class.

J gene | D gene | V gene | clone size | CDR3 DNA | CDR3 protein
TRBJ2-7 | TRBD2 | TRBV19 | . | TGTGCCAGTAGTACGATCGGACTAGCGGGGGGAGAGCAGTACTTC | CASSTIGLAGGEQYF
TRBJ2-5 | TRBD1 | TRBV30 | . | TGTGCCTGGAGTTCCTCCCCCCTCCGGACAGGGGTGGGGGAGACCCAGTACTTC | CAWSSSPLRTGVGETQYF
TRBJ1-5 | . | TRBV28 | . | TGTGCCAGCAGACCATACGGGACATCGGAACAGCCCCAGCATTTT | CASRPYGTSEQPQHF
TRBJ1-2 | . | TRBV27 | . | TGTGCCAGCAGTTTATTGGGGGGGACTAACTATGGCTACACCTTC | CASSLLGGTNYGYTF
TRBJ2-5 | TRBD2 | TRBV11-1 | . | TGTGCCAGCAGCCCTGCCGTTGCGGGGGGTCAAGAGACCCAGTACTTC | CASSPAVAGGQETQYF
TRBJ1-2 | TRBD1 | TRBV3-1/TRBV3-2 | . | TGTGCCAGCAGCCAAAAAGCAGGGGGTGGCTATGGCTACACCTTC | CASSQKAGGGYGYTF
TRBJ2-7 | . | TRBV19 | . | TGTGCCAGTAGTATGTCAGCGCCAGTCTACGAGCAGTACTTC | CASSMSAPVYEQYF
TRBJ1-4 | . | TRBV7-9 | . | TGTGCCAGCGAGAGACAGATTAATGAAAAACTGTTTTTT | CASERQINEKLFF
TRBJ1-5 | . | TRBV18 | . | TGTGCCAGCTCACCAGTAGGTAGCCCCAGGGGGCCCCAGCATTTT | CASSPVGSPRGPQHF
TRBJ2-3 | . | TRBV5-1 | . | TGCGCCAGCAGCTTGGTAGGGGGTGGCACAGATACGCAGTATTTT | CASSLVGGGTDTQYF
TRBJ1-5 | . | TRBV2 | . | TGTGCCAGCAACCTGGGGGGGTCCGGCAATCAGCCCCAGCATTTT | CASNLGGSGNQPQHF
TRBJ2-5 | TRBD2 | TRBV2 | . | TGTGCCAGCAGGACGGGACTAGCGGAAGAGACCCAGTACTTC | CASRTGLAEETQYF
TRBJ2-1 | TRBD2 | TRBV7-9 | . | TGTGCCAGCAGCCTGACTAGCGGTGAGCAGTTCTTC | CASSLTSGEQFF
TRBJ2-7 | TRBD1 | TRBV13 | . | TGTGCCAGCAGCCCACGACAGGGGGCCTACGAGCAGTACTTC | CASSPRQGAYEQYF
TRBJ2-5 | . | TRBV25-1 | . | TGTGCCAGCAGTGAACGGGGTACCGTCCAAGAGACCCAGTACTTC | CASSERGTVQETQYF
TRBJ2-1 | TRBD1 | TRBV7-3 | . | TGTGCCAGCAGCTTAGGGACAGACGGAATGGGCTCCTACAATGAGCAGTTCTTC | CASSLGTDGMGSYNEQFF
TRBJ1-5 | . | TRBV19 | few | TGTGCCAGTAGTACGACAGGTAATAGCAATCAGCCCCAGCATTTT | CASSTTGNSNQPQHF
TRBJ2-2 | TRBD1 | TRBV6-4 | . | TGTGCCAGCAGTCAACAGGGGGGAACCGGGGAGCTGTTTTTT | CASSQQGGTGELFF
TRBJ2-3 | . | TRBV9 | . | TGTGCCAGCAGCGTAGCTTTCCCAGATACGCAGTATTTT | CASSVAFPDTQYF
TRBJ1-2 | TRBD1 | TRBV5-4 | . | TGTGCCAGCAGCTTGACAGGGGGCTCTTACTATGGCTACACCTTC | CASSLTGGSYYGYTF
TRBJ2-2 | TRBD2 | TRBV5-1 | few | TGCGCCAGCAGCTTAGGCGGGGGAGACACCGGGGAGCTGTTTTTT | CASSLGGGDTGELFF
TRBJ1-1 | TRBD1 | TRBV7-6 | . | TGTGCCAGCAGCTTAATCCCGGCGACGGGACAGGGGGCTAACACTGAAGCTTTCTTT | CASSLIPATGQGANTEAFF
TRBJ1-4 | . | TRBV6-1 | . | TGTGCCAGCAGTGAGGGCCACCCAAGTGAAAAACTGTTTTTT | CASSEGHPSEKLFF
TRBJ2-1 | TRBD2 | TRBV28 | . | TGTGCCAGCAGGTACAGCCGCGGGACTAGCGGGGTTAATGAGCAGTTCTTC | CASRYSRGTSGVNEQFF
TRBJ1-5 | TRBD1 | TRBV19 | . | TGTGCCAGTAGTATAGGGACAGGGGGCAGTCAGCCCCAGCATTTT | CASSIGTGGSQPQHF
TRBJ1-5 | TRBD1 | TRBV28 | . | TGTGCCAGCAGTTTATTACAAGGGACAGGGGGAGTGAATCAGCCCCAGCATTTT | CASSLLQGTGGVNQPQHF
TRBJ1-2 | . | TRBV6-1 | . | TGTGCCAGCAGATTACGGGGGAACTATGGCTACACCTTC | CASRLRGNYGYTF
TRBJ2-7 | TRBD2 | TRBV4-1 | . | TGCGCCAGCAGCCAACCGACTAGCGGGGCGTCCTACGAGCAGTACTTC | CASSQPTSGASYEQYF
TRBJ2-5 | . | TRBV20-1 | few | TGCAGTGCTAGTCTCACAGGGCGGCAGACCCAGTACTTC | CSASLTGRQTQYF
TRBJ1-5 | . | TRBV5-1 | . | TGCGCCAGCAGCTTGGAGGGGCAGGGCGGTCAGCCCCAGCATTTT | CASSLEGQGGQPQHF
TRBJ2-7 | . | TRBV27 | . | TGTGCCAGCAGTTTATACCGGGACAACCAATACGAGCAGTACTTC | CASSLYRDNQYEQYF
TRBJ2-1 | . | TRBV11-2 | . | TGTGCCAGCAGCTTGTCCTACTCCTACAATGAGCAGTTCTTC | CASSLSYSYNEQFF
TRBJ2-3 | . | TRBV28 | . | TGTGCCAGCAGTATCCGGTCAGATACGCAGTATTTT | CASSIRSDTQYF
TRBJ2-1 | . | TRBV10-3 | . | TGTGCCATCAGTGAGCCTACCCTCCCAAACCATGAGCAGTTCTTC | CAISEPTLPNHEQFF
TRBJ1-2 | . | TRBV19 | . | TGTGCCAGTAGTATAGTGAACAGGGATGATGGCTACACCTTC | CASSIVNRDDGYTF
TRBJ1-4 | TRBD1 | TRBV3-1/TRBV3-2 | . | TGTGCCAGCAGCCACAGACAGGGGGCCAAAGAAAAACTGTTTTTT | CASSHRQGAKEKLFF
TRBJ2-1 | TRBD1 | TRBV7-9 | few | TGTGCCAGCAGCTTAACAGGGGGCTCCTACAATGAGCAGTTCTTC | CASSLTGGSYNEQFF
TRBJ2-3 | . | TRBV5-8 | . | TGTGCCAGCAGCTTGGCGTTAGTCGCAGATACGCAGTATTTT | CASSLALVADTQYF
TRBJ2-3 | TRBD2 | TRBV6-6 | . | TGTGCCAGCAGTTACTCGGCTAGCGGTTCGGGAGATACGCAGTATTTT | CASSYSASGSGDTQYF
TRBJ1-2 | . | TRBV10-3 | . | TGTGCCATCAGTGCGACTGAGACTAACTATGGCTACACCTTC | CAISATETNYGYTF
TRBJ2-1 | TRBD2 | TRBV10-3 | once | TGTGCCATCAGTGAGTCCAGACCTCCGGGACTAGCGGGGGTTGAGCAGTTCTTC | CAISESRPPGLAGVEQFF
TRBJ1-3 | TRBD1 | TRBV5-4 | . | TGTGCCAGCAGCTGGGGACAGGTCTACTCTGGAAACACCATATATTTT | CASSWGQVYSGNTIYF
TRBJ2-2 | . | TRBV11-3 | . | TGTGCCAGCAGCCCCGGGGGGCTGAACACCGGGGAGCTGTTTTTT | CASSPGGLNTGELFF
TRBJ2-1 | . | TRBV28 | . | TGTGCCAGCAGTTTAAATCGGGGATGGAATGAGCAGTTCTTC | CASSLNRGWNEQFF
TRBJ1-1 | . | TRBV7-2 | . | TGTGCCAGCAGCTTAATCGGGGGTCTTCCGAACACTGAAGCTTTCTTT | CASSLIGGLPNTEAFF
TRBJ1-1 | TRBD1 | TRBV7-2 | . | TGTGCCAGCAGCCCGGACAGGCAGTATGAAGCTTTCTTT | CASSPDRQYEAFF
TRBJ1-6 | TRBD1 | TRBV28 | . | TGTGCCAGCAGTGGACCGGGACAGGGGGATTCACCCCTCCACTTT | CASSGPGQGDSPLHF
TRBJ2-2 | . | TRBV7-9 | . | TGTGCCAGCAACCCCTATTCGAACACCGGGGAGCTGTTTTTT | CASNPYSNTGELFF
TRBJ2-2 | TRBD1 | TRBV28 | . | TGTGCCAGCAGTTCGATGGGACAGGGGGGTTATGGCACCGGGGAGCTGTTTTTT | CASSSMGQGGYGTGELFF
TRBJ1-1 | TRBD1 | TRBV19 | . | TGTGCCAGTAGTCCTCGGACAGGGCTAGGGGCAGCTTTCTTT | CASSPRTGLGAAFF
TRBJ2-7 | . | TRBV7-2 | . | TGTGCCAGCAGCTTATCCCAGGGAAAAGGCTACGAGCAGTACTTC | CASSLSQGKGYEQYF
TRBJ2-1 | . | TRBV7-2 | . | TGTGCCAGCAGCTCACAGGGACATGAGCAGTTCTTC | CASSSQGHEQFF
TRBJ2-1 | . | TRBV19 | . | TGTGCCAGTAGCCGGTCCTACAATGAGCAGTTCTTC | CASSRSYNEQFF
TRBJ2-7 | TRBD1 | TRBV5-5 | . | TGTGCCAGCAGCTGGACGGGACAGGGGGACCCAACCTACGAGCAGTACTTC | CASSWTGQGDPTYEQYF
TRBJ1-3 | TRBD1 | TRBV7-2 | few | TGTGCCAGCACCCTGGACAGGGACTCTGGAAACACCATATATTTT | CASTLDRDSGNTIYF
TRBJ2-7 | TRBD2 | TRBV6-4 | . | TGTGCCAGCAGTGTGGGTAGCGGGGGGGCCTACGAGCAGTACTTC | CASSVGSGGAYEQYF
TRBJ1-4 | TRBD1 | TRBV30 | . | TGTGCCTGGAGTCAGGGGGCGAGTGAAAAACTGTTTTTT | CAWSQGASEKLFF